The 4 T cell receptor beta chains below come from one sample, sequenced in a study of blood T cell repertoires in COVID-19. The repertoire was sequenced with immunoSEQ multiplex PCR; TCRdb's copy has only in-frame clones and lacks some. The table includes about 270,000 clones, 81% detected once. Sequencing was performed on peripheral blood. Receptor source: a woman aged 55-69 years with active or convalescent COVID-19.

The V and J genes are TRBV6-6 and TRBJ1-2, with D possibly matching TRBD1 (6 bases). Trimming cost V 4 bases and J 4 bases, with 13 bases left between them. The germline V gene encodes CDR1 MNHNY and CDR2 SVGAGI (reference sequence). The CDR3 sequence is 14 residues long. In nucleotides, the CDR3 is TGTGCCAGCAGTTTCACCGGGACAACCTATGGCTACACCTTC. This gives the protein CASSFTGTTYGYTF.

The CDR3 coding sequence is TGTGCCAGCAGTTCAAATAGCAATCAGCCCCAGCATTTT. Translated, it gives CASSSNSNQPQHF. The J gene is TRBJ1-5, the V gene TRBV12-3 or TRBV12-4; no clear D. This CDR3 is built from 13 residues. Deletions cut 4 bases from V and 0 bases from J, with 4 bases between.

The gene calls are TRBV7-6 and TRBJ2-2; possible D gene TRBD1, 6 bases. V was trimmed by 8 bases and J by 3 bases, leaving 10 bases between them. Germline V gene sequence: CDR1 SGHVS, CDR2 FNYEAQ. This CDR3 has 13 amino acids. CDR3 in amino acids: CASHRAYTGELFF. CDR3 nucleotides: TGTGCCAGCCACAGGGCTTACACCGGGGAGCTGTTTTTT.

The chain joins TRBV19 to TRBJ2-5; 8 bases are a match to TRBD2. CDR1 LNHDA and CDR2 SQIVND come from the germline V gene (reference sequence). CDR3 size: 16 residues. V lost 1 base to trimming and J lost 0 bases; unmatched junction nucleotides: 4. The CDR3 DNA reads TGTGCCAGTAGTATAGGGGGGCGGGGGGACCAAGAGACCCAGTACTTC. Translating gives CASSIGGRGDQETQYF. Full variable domain (remainder filled in from reference TRBV19 and TRBJ2-5): DGGITQSPKYLFRKEGQNVTLSCEQNLNHDAMYWYRQDPGQGLRLIYYSQIVNDFQKGDIAEGYSVSREKKESFPLTVTSAQKNPTAFYLCASSIGGRGDQETQYFGPGTRLLVL.